This T cell receptor (beta chain) comes out of a study of CXCR3-negative and CXCR3-positive naive CD8 T cells. Whole-study context: Per-library TRB read counts averaged about 1.5 +/- 0.3 million, adding up to 120 million to 150 million in total. The study's findings and limits: The study found more hydrophobic TRB CDR3s in CXCR3-positive naive cells than in CXCR3-negative naive cells. Surface CD5 matched across naive subsets, and TRB CDR3 properties served to infer TCR strength. Researchers report CXCR3 expression partially decreased after cryopreservation, with fresh PBMCs used in most assays.

Through 5' RACE with UMI labels, the TRB cDNA libraries were prepared. TCRdb reanalyzed the 5' RACE reads, giving one entry per CDR3 protein sequence and no DNA. In total, the table holds about 150,000 distinct CDR3 sequences. As regards this clonotype: Its antigen is still unknown.

The length of the CDR3 is 13 residues. Germline loops: CDR1 LNHNV, CDR2 YYDKDF (reference sequence). The source material was naive CXCR3+ CD8+ T cells from blood. Subset of the sample: CD45RO-CCR7+CD27+CD95- naive CD8+ T cells expressing CXCR3 (TNR3+). The V call is TRBV15, the J call TRBJ1-1; TCRdb designates TRBD1, a call that cannot be tested without DNA. The source of this sequence is a human donor in good health. Some clones in this sample may be carry-over from other donors' samples. CDR3 sequence: CATSDEGTVEAFF. Filled out from reference TRBV15 and TRBJ1-1, the complete variable domain reads DAMVIQNPRYQVTQFGKPVTLSCSQTLNHNVMYWYQQKSSQAPKLLFHYYDKDFNNEADTPDNFQSRRPNTSFCFLDIRSPGLGDTAMYLCATSDEGTVEAFFGQGTRLTVV.